Each of the 12 T cell receptor beta chains below was sequenced from the same sample in a study of control samples from healthy donors and cancer patients. TCRdb's table, derived via immunoSEQ multiplex PCR, lists solely in-frame clones and lacks some. The data hold 150,000 to 180,000 clones, with over 90% observed a single time. Specimen: blood. Every receptor here comes from a man aged 45-65 years in good health.

The V call is TRBV4-1, the J call TRBJ2-7; unclear D gene. This CDR3 contains 16 residues. CDR1 is MGHRA and CDR2 is YSYEKL in the germline V gene. The V end lost 1 base, the J end lost 3 bases, and 16 bases lay between the germline ends. The CDR3 loop is CASSQVPTSRSYEQYF. For the CDR3, the DNA is TGCGCCAGCAGCCAAGTCCCAACATCCCGAAGCTACGAGCAGTACTTC.

CDR3 DNA sequence: TGTGCCAGTACCCCAGAACGTCGCACTGAAGCTTTCTTT. Protein product: CASTPERRTEAFF. The rearrangement links TRBV19 to TRBJ1-1; D is ambiguous. The CDR3 is 13 residues long. V lost 7 bases, J lost 4 bases, and 13 bases lay in between. Per germline, CDR1 LNHDA and CDR2 SQIVND (reference sequence).

This clone was observed a single time. The chain couples TRBV3-1 (or the pseudogene TRBV3-2) to TRBJ2-6; unclear D gene. V dropped 1 base and J dropped 0 bases, with 10 bases sitting between them. CDR3 length: 17 amino acids. Germline CDR1 reads LGHDT; CDR2 reads YNNKEL (reference sequence). CDR3 sequence: CASSQAVSSSGANVLTF. Here the CDR3 DNA reads TGTGCCAGCAGCCAAGCAGTCAGCTCCTCTGGGGCCAACGTCCTGACTTTC.

This sequence joins TRBV5-4 and TRBJ2-2; a possible D gene is TRBD2 (6 bases). V was pared by 4 bases and J by 8 bases, with 18 bases between. Germline V gene sequence: CDR1 SGHNT, CDR2 YYREEE (reference sequence). This CDR3 has 15 amino acids. The CDR3 region has the DNA TGTGCCAGCAGCCGGGACGGGGGACGGTTAGGGGAGCTGTTTTTT. Protein: CASSRDGGRLGELFF.

The chain carries TRBV24-1 and TRBJ1-2; 7 bases match TRBD1. The CDR3 has 14 amino acids. Germline CDR1 is KGHDR and CDR2 is SFDVKD. The V and J ends lost 4 bases and 5 bases, in that order; junction bases with no gene match: 6. CDR3 amino acids: CATSDLDRAYGYTF. The CDR3 DNA is TGTGCCACCAGTGACTTAGACAGGGCTTATGGCTACACCTTC.

This sequence joins TRBV6-1 and TRBJ2-7; no firm D call. The germline V gene has CDR1 MNHNS and CDR2 SASEGT. The ends were cut back, 3 bases at V and 7 bases at J, with 13 bases in the middle. The CDR3 sequence is 13 residues long. CDR3 sequence (DNA): TGTGCCAGCAGTGAGGACCGGGTGGGAGAGCAGTACTTC. Protein sequence: CASSEDRVGEQYF.

The rearrangement links TRBV18 to TRBJ1-1; D is unclear. Germline V gives CDR1 KGHSH, CDR2 LQKENI. CDR3 length: 14 amino acids. V was trimmed by 0 bases and J by 1 base, leaving 6 bases between them. CDR3 DNA: TGTGCCAGCTCACCACCGGCCAGGAACACTGAAGCTTTCTTT. This gives the protein CASSPPARNTEAFF.

This chain connects TRBV11-2 to TRBJ2-3, with TRBD2 identical over 10 bases. The germline V gene encodes CDR1 SGHAT and CDR2 FQNNGV. V dropped 5 bases and J dropped 1; count of bases not matched to a gene: 3. The CDR3 runs 15 residues. The CDR3 protein is CASSAGTSGTDTQYF. In DNA form, the CDR3 reads TGTGCCAGCAGCGCTGGGACTAGCGGCACAGATACGCAGTATTTT.

The chain uses TRBV21-1 and TRBJ1-6. TRBV21-1 is designated a pseudogene. This CDR3 is built from 16 residues. The chain's CDR3 is CAIRRGRKAGNSPLHF. The CDR3 coding sequence is TGTGCCATTCGTCGGGGACGGAAGGCGGGTAATTCACCCCTCCACTTT.

V gene TRBV30 combines with J gene TRBJ1-1; D possibly corresponds to TRBD1 (5 bases). V was trimmed by 0 bases and J by 6 bases, leaving 14 bases between them. Germline CDR1 GTSNPN, CDR2 SVGIG (reference sequence). The CDR3 runs 14 residues. CDR3 amino acids: CAWSVGRVASEAFF. The CDR3 nucleotides are TGTGCCTGGAGTGTAGGCAGGGTAGCCTCTGAAGCTTTCTTT. Using reference TRBV30 and TRBJ1-1 for the parts outside the CDR3, the full variable domain is SQTIHQWPATLVQPVGSPLSLECTVEGTSNPNLYWYRQAAGRGLQLLFYSVGIGQISSEVPQNLSASRPQDRQFILSSKKLLLSDSGFYLCAWSVGRVASEAFFGQGTRLTVV.

V gene TRBV12-3 or TRBV12-4 combines with J gene TRBJ1-2, with TRBD1 matching 7 bases. CDR3 length: 13 residues. Trimming cost V 1 base and J 8 bases; bases outside gene matches: 4. The DNA of the CDR3 is TGTGCCAGCAGTTTAGGAACAGGGGAAGGCTACACCTTC. Translation gives CASSLGTGEGYTF.

The V gene is TRBV9, the J gene TRBJ2-3; D ambiguous. This CDR3 spans 16 amino acids. Germline CDR1 reads SGDLS; CDR2 reads YYNGEE. Trimming stripped 0 bases from V and 1 base from J, with 12 bases between. CDR3 amino acids: CASSVGPSDRTDTQYF. The DNA of the CDR3 is TGTGCCAGCAGCGTAGGCCCCTCCGATCGCACAGATACGCAGTATTTT.